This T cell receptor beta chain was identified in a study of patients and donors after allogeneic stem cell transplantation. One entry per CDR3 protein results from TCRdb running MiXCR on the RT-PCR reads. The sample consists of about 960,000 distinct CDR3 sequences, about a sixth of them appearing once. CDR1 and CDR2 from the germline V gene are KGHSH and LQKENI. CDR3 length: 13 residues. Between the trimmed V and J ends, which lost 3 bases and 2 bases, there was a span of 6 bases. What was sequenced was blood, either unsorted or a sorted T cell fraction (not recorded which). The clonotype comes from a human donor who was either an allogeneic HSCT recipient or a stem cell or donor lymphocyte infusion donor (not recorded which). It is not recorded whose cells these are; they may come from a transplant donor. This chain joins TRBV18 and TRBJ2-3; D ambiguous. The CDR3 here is CASSPLDTDTQYF. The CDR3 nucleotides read TGTGCCAGCTCACCTCTTGACACAGATACGCAGTATTTT.